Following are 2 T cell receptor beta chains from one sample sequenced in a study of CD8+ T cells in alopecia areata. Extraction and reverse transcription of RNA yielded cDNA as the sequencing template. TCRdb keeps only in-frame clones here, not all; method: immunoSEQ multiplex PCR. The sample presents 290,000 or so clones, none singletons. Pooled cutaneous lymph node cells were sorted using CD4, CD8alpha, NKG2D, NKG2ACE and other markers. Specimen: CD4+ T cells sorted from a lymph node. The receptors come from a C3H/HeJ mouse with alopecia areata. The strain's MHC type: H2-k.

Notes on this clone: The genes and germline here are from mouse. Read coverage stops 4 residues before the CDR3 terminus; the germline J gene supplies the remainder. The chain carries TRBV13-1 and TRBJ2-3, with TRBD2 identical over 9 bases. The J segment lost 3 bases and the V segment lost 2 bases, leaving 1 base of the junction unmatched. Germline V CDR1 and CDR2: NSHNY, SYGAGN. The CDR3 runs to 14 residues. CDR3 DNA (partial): TGTGCCAGCAGTGACGACTGGGGGGCAGAA. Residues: CASSDDWGAE. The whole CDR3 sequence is CASSDDWGAETLYF.

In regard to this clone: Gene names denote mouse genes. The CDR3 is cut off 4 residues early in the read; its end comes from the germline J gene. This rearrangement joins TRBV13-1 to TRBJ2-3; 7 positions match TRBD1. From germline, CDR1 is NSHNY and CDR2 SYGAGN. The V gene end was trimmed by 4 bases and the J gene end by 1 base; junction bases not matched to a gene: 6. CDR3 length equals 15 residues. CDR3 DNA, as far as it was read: TGTGCCAGCAGTAAAACAGGGGCGGGTGCAGAA. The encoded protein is CASSKTGAGAE. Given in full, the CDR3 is CASSKTGAGAETLYF.